Listed below are T cell receptor beta chains from one sample, sequenced in a study of T cell changes during pregnancy in multiple sclerosis. Clones were sequenced by immunoSEQ multiplex PCR, and TCRdb holds only the in-frame ones, with some missing. This table holds approximately 69,000 clones, roughly nine tenths found once. The sequencing used CD4+ T cells from peripheral blood mononuclear cells, collected in the third trimester of pregnancy. All receptors derive from a female donor in good health, enrolled as a control in a pregnancy study. CDR3s leave out the opening cysteine and the closing phenylalanine or tryptophan. The order of the fields is J gene, V gene, CDR3 protein.

>TRBJ2-1|TRBV6-1
ASTITSGGRDEQF
>TRBJ1-2|TRBV19
ASSIEWAGGDGYT
>TRBJ2-7|TRBV11-3
ASSIIGQGGYEQY
>TRBJ1-1|TRBV19
ASSILGGGNTEAF
>TRBJ2-7|TRBV5-6
ASSLAIKGTGGFGYEQY
>TRBJ2-7|TRBV10-3
AIRKTTESLFYEQY
>TRBJ2-2|TRBV19
ASSLVVEVPGELF
>TRBJ2-2|TRBV7-3
ASSRTANTGELF
>TRBJ2-3|TRBV2
ASSVLAGKGDTQY
>TRBJ2-1|TRBV11-1
ASSLVTGTYNEQF
>TRBJ1-2|TRBV5-1
ASSLTGGSNGYT
>TRBJ1-1|TRBV5-4
ASSRDYNTEAF
>TRBJ1-2|TRBV19
ASSIGDRSWEGYT
>TRBJ1-1|TRBV27
ASRDRGQVNTEAF